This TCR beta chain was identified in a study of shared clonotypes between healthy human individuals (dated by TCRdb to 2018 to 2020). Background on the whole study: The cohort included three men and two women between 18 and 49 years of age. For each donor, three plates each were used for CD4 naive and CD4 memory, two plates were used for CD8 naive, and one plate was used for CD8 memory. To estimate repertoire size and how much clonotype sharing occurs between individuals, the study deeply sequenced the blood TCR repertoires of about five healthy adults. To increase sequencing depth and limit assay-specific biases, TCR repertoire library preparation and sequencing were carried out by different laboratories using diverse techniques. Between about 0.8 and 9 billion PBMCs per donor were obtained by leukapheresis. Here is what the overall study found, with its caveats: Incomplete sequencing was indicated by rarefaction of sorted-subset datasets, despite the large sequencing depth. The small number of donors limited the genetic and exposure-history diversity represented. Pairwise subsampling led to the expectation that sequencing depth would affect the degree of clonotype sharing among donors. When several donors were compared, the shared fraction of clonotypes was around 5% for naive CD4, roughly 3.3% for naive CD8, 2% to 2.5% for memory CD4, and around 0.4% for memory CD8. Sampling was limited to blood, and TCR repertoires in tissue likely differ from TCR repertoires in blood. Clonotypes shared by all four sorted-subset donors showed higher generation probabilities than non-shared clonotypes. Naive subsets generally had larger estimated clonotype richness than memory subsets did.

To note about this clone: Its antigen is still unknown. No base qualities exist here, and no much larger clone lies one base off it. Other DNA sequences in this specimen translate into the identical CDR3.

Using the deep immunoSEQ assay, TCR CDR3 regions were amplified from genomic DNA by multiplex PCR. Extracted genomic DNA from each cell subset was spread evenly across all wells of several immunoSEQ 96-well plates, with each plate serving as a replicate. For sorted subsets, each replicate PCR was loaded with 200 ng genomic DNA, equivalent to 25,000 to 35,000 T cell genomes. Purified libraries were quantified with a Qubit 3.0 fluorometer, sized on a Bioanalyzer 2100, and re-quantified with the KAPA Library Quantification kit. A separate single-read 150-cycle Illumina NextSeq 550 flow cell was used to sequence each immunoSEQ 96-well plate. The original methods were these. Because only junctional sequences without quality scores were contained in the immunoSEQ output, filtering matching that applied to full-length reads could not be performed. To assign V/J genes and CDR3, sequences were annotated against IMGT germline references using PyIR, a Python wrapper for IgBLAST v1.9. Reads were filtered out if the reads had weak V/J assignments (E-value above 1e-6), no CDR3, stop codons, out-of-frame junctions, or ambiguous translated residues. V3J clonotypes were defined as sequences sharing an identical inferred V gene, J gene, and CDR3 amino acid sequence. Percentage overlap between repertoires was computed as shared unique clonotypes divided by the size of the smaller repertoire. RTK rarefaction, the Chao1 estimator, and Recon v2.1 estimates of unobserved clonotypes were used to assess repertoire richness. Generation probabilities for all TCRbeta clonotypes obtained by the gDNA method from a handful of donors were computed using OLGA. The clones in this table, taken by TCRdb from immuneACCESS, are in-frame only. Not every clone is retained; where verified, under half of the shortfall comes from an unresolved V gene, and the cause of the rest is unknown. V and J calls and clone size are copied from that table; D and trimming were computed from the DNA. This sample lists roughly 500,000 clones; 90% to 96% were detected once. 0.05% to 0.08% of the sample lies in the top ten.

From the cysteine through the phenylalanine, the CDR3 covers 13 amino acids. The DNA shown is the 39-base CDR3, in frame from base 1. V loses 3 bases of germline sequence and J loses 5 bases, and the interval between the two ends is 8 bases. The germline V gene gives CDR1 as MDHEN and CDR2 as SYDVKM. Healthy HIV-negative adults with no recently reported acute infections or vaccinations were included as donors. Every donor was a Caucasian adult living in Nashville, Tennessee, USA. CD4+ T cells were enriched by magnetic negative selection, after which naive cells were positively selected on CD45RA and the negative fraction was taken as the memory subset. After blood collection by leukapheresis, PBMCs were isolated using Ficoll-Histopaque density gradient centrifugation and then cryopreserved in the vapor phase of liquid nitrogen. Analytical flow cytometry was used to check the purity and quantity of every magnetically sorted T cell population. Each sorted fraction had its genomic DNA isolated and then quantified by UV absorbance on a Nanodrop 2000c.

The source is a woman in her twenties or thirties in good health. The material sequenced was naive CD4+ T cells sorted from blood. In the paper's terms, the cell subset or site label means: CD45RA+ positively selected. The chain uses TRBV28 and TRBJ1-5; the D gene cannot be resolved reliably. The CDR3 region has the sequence CASSLGGDQPQHF. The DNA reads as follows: TGTGCCAGCAGTTTGGGAGGAGATCAGCCCCAGCATTTT.